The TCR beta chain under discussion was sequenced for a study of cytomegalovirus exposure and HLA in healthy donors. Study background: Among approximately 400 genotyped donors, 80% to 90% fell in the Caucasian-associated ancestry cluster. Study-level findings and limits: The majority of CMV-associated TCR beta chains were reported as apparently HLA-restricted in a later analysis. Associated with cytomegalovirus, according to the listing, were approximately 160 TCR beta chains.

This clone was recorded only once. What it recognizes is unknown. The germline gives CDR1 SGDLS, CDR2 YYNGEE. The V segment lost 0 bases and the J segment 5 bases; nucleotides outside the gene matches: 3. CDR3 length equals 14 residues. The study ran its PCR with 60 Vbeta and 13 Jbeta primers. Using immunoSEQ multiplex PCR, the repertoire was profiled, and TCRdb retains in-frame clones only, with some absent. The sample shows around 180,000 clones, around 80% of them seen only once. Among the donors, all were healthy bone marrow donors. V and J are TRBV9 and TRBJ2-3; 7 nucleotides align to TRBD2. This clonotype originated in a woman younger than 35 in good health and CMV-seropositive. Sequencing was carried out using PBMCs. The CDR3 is CASSVAGGQDTQYF. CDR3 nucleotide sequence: TGTGCCAGCAGCGTAGCGGGGGGTCAAGATACGCAGTATTTT. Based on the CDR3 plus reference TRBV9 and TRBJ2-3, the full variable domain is DSGVTQTPKHLITATGQRVTLRCSPRSGDLSVYWYQQSLDQGLQFLIQYYNGEERAKGNILERFSAQQFPDLHSELNLSSLELGDSALYFCASSVAGGQDTQYFGPGTRLTVL.